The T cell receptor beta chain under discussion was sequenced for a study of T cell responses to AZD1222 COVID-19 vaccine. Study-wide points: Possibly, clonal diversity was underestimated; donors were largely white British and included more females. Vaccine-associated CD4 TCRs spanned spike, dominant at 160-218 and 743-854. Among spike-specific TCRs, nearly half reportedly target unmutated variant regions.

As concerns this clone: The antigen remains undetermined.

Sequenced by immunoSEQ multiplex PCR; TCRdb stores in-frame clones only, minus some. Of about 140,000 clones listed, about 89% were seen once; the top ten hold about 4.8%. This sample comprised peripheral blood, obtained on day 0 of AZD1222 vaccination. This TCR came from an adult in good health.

CDR3 coding DNA: TGCGCCAGCAGCTCGGGAGGACAGGGGCATGGTGAGCAGTTCTTC. It codes for CASSSGGQGHGEQFF. This sequence joins TRBV5-1 and TRBJ2-1; 9 nucleotides align to TRBD1. Looked up from germline, CDR1 is SGHRS and CDR2 is YFSETQ. This CDR3 spans 15 amino acids. V lost 3 bases to trimming and J lost 9 bases; unmatched junction nucleotides: 10.